This TCR beta chain was documented in a study of T cells in women clearing cervical HPV infection (dated by TCRdb to the late 2010s). Regarding the complete study: The cases were over 20 women with histologically confirmed HPV16-related CIN3 or worse, and 2 of these cases were invasive cancers. In the parent cohort, approximately 9,400 women aged 18 or older were enrolled in Guanacaste, Costa Rica, during about 1992 to 1994 and were followed for six to seven years. Since HLA typing was available for only a few women, HLA type could not be ruled out as a confounder. Blood from cases was collected at the visit where the lesion was first found, while blood from controls was collected once the infection could no longer be detected. Cases and controls were matched on year of sample collection and on age within five years. The controls were 25 to 30 women whose single incident HPV16 infection cleared within 12 months with no development of precancer or cancer. The exploratory proof-of-principle case-control study was nested within the Guanacaste HPV Natural History Study in Costa Rica and compared TCR repertoires across cervical HPV16 outcomes. A median age of approximately 31 years was observed in cases versus more than 37 in controls, and no significant differences in baseline characteristics were found. Five blinded duplicates per group were added as quality controls, so that approximately 60 samples were obtained: some 50 participants and 10 replicates. For cases, a median interval of nearly 150 days, with an interquartile range of 90 to 200 days, was observed between lesion detection and blood sampling.

The paper's findings and limits, for the study overall: By combining richness with V gene abundances, random forest classifiers separated cases from controls with an estimated AUC of 0.83. CIN3+ cases had significantly higher TCR repertoire richness than controls across sequencing depths, but evenness did not differ between the groups. Lower TRBV6-7 relative abundance was observed in cases than in controls (roughly 0.12% versus 0.15%; Bonferroni P = 0.0008). Because T-cell numbers per sample were unknown, differences in richness could reflect varying T-cell content rather than repertoire biology. Because of the cross-sectional design, the study could not determine whether the associations came before infection or resulted from infection, and neither effector/memory subsets nor HPV-specific T cells were isolated.

As encoded in the germline V gene (reference sequence), CDR1 is LNHDA while CDR2 is SQIVND. The CDR3 contains 15 residues, cysteine and phenylalanine counted. Sequencing covers 36 bases of the CDR3, shown here with the frame starting at base 1. Every participant had a single incident cervical HPV16 infection, and prevalent HPV16 infections were excluded. Cervical HPV DNA was detected with MY09/MY11 PCR, and genotyping was done by dot-blot hybridization. Under 17 mL of heparinized blood was centrifuged, after which the buffy coat was aliquoted, frozen at -30 degrees C, and then stored at -80 degrees C. QIAGEN kits were used to extract genomic DNA from the buffy coat specimens. TCR beta CDR3 regions were amplified by multiplex PCR from an average of about 1,100 ng genomic DNA per sample using the immunoSEQ assay. The assay corrected primer bias using a complete synthetic TCR repertoire to establish an amplification baseline. Amplicons were sequenced on the Illumina platform. The authors' analysis ran thus. Sequences were error-corrected by clustering with frequency ratios and a modified nearest-neighbor algorithm and were then analyzed in the immunoSEQ Analyzer with IMGT gene definitions. At each rarefaction depth, TCR richness and evenness were averaged across 20 rarefaction repeats, and samples with fewer sequences than that depth were excluded. V, D and J gene relative abundances were compared between groups with Wilcoxon rank sum tests, applying FDR correction. An intraclass correlation of about 96% for TCR richness and an average of about 77% across 66 gene segments were obtained from the blinded duplicates. Not all clones reach the TCRdb copy of this immuneACCESS table, which keeps in-frame sequences only. Checked studies attribute under half of the gap to unresolved V genes and leave the rest unexplained. D and trimming come from the DNA, and the V and J calls and clone size come from that table. The table for this sample lists fewer than 40,000 clones. Under 5% of the sample is taken by the ten largest.

Regarding this clone: This clone's antigen is unknown. The read comes to an end 3 residues before the CDR3 does, leaving the germline J gene to fill in the end.

The sequence was obtained from a woman between 18 and 69 years old with a cervical HPV16 infection that either progressed to CIN3+ or cleared (not recorded which). The specimen was blood buffy coat. The chain is made from TRBV19 and TRBJ1-2, with the D gene not confidently named. The CDR3 corresponds to CASSMRREAGYTYTF. Incomplete CDR3 DNA: TGTGCCAGTAGTATGAGGCGGGAGGCCGGATATACC. The full variable domain, completed from the reference TRBV19 and TRBJ1-2 proteins outside the CDR3, reads DGGITQSPKYLFRKEGQNVTLSCEQNLNHDAMYWYRQDPGQGLRLIYYSQIVNDFQKGDIAEGYSVSREKKESFPLTVTSAQKNPTAFYLCASSMRREAGYTYTFGSGTRLTVV.